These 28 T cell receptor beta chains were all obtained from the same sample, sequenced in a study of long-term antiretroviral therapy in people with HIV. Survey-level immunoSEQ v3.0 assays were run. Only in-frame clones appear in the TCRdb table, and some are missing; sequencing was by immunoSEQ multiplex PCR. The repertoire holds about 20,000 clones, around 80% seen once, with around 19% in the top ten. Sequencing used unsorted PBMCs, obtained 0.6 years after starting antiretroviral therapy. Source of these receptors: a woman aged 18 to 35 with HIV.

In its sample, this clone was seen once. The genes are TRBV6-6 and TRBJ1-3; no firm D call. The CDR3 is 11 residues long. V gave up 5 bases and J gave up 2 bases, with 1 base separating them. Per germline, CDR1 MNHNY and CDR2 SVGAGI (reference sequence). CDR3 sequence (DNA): TGTGCCAGCAGTGCTGGAAACACCATATATTTT. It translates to CASSAGNTIYF.

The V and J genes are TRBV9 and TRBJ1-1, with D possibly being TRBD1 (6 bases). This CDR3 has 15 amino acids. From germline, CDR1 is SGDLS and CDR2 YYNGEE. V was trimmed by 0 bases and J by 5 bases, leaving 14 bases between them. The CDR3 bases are TGTGCCAGCAGCGTAGGGGGGGCGCCGGGGACTGAAGCTTTCTTT. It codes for CASSVGGAPGTEAFF.

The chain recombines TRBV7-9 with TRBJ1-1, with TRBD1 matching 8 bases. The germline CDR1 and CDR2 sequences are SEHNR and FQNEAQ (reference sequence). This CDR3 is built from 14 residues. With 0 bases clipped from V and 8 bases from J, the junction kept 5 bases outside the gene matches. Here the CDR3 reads CASSLAGTGSEAFF. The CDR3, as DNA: TGTGCCAGCAGCTTAGCCGGGACAGGCTCCGAAGCTTTCTTT.

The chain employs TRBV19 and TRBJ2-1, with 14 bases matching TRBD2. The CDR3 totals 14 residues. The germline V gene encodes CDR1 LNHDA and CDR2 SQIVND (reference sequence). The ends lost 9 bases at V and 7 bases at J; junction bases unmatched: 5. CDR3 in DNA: TGTGCCAGCAGGACTAGCGGGGGGTGGAATGAGCAGTTCTTC. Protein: CASRTSGGWNEQFF.

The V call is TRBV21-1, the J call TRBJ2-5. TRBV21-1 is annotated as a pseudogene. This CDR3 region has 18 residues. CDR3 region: CASSKGLYDARESGTQYF. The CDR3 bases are TGTGCCAGCAGCAAGGGTCTCTACGACGCCAGGGAGAGTGGGACCCAGTACTTC.

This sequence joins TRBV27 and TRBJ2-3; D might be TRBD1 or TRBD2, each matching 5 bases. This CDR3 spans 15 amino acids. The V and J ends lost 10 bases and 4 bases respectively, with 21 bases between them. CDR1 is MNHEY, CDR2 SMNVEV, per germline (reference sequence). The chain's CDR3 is CATSAWGSSADTQYF. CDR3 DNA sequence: TGTGCCACCTCTGCGTGGGGGTCTTCGGCAGATACGCAGTATTTT.

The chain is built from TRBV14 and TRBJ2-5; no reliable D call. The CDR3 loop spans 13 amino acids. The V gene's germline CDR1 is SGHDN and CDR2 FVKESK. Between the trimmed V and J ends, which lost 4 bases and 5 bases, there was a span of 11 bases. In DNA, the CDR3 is TGTGCCAGCAGCCGAAAAGGCCTGGAGACCCAGTACTTC. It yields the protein CASSRKGLETQYF.

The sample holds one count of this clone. The CDR3 reads CASSHPGFGANVLTF. DNA for the CDR3: TGTGCCAGTAGTCATCCGGGGTTCGGGGCCAACGTCCTGACTTTC. The rearrangement joins TRBV19 to TRBJ2-6; possible D gene TRBD2, 5 bases. Germline V gene data show CDR1 as LNHDA and CDR2 as SQIVND (reference sequence). V was shortened by 5 bases and J by 4 bases, with 12 bases between the two germline ends. This CDR3 is built from 15 residues.

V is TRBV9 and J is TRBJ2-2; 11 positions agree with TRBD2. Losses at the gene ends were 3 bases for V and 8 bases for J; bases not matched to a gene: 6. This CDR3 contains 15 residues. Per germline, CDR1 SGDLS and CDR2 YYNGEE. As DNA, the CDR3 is TGTGCCAGCAGCGCCCGGACTAGCGGGTTGGGGGAGCTGTTTTTT. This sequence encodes CASSARTSGLGELFF.

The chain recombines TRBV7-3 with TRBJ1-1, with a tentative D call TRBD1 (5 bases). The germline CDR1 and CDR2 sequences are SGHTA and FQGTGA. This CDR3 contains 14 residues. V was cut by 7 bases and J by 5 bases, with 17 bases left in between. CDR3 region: CASNSGGSFTEAFF. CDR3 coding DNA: TGTGCCAGCAACTCGGGGGGGAGTTTTACTGAAGCTTTCTTT.

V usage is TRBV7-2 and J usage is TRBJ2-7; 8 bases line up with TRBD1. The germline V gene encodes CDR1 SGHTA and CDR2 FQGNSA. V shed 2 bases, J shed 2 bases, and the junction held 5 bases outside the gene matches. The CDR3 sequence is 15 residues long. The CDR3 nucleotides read TGTGCCAGCAGCTTAAATCCGGGACAGGCCTACGAGCAGTACTTC. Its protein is CASSLNPGQAYEQYF.

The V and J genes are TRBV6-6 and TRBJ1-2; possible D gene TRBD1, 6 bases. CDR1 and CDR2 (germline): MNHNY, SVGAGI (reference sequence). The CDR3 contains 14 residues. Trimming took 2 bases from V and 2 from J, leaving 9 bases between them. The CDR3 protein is CASSYKGENYGYTF. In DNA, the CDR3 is TGTGCCAGCAGTTACAAGGGGGAGAACTATGGCTACACCTTC.

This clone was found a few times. The CDR3, as DNA: TGTGCCAGCATGGAGGGCCCAACTAATGAAAAACTGTTTTTT. Its translation is CASMEGPTNEKLFF. This chain joins TRBV7-2 and TRBJ1-4; no reliable D call. Germline V gene data show CDR1 as SGHTA and CDR2 as FQGNSA. V lost 7 bases and J 0 bases, leaving 9 bases between the germline ends. The CDR3 contains 14 residues.

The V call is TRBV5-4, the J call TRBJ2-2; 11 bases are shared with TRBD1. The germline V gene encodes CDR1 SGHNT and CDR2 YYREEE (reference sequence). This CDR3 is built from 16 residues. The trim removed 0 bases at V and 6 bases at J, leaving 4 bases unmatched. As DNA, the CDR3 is TGTGCCAGCAGCTTGGAGGGACAGGGGGACGCCGGGGAGCTGTTTTTT. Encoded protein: CASSLEGQGDAGELFF.

CDR3 residues: CASSSGTGAIRGYTF. The CDR3 bases are TGTGCCAGCAGTTCCGGGACAGGGGCTATCCGTGGCTACACCTTC. The V gene is TRBV6-5, the J gene TRBJ1-2; 10 nucleotides match TRBD1. CDR1 is MNHEY and CDR2 is SVGAGI in the germline V gene. V was pared by 4 bases and J by 7 bases, with 9 bases of the junction left unmatched. The CDR3 length is 15 residues.

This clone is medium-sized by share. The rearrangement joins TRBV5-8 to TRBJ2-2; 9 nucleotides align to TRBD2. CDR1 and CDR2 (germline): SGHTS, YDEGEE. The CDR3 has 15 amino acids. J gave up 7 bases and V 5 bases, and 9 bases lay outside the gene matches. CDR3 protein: CASRSAGGQDGELFF. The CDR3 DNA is TGTGCCAGCAGATCCGCGGGGGGGCAGGACGGGGAGCTGTTTTTT.

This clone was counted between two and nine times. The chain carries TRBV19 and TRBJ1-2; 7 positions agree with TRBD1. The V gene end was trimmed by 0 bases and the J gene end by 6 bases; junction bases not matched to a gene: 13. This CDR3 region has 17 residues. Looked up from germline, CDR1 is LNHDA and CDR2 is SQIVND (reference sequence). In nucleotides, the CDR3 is TGTGCCAGTAGTATAGACCTCAGGGGGTGGAATGAGAATGGCTACACCTTC. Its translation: CASSIDLRGWNENGYTF. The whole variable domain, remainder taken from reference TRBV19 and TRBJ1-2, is DGGITQSPKYLFRKEGQNVTLSCEQNLNHDAMYWYRQDPGQGLRLIYYSQIVNDFQKGDIAEGYSVSREKKESFPLTVTSAQKNPTAFYLCASSIDLRGWNENGYTFGSGTRLTVV.

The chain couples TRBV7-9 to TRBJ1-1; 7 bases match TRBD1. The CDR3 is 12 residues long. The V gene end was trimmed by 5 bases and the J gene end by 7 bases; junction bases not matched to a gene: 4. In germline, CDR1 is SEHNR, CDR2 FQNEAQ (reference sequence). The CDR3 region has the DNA TGTGCCAGCAGCGAAGGACAGGTTGAAGCTTTCTTT. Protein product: CASSEGQVEAFF. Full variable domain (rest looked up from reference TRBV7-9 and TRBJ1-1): DTGVSQNPRHKITKRGQNVTFRCDPISEHNRLYWYRQTLGQGPEFLTYFQNEAQLEKSRLLSDRFSAERPKGSFSTLEIQRTEQGDSAMYLCASSEGQVEAFFGQGTRLTVV.

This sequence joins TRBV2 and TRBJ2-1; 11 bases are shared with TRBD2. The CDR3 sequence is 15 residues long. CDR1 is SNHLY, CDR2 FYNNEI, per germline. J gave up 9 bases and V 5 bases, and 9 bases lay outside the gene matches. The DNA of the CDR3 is TGTGCCAGCAGTTCCATAGCGGGGGGGCCAGGTGAGCAGTTCTTC. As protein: CASSSIAGGPGEQFF.

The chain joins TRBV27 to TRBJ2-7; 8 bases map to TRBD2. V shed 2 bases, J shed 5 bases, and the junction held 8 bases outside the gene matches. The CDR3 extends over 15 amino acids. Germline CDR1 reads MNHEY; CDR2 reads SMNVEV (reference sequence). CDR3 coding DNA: TGTGCCAGCAGTTTAAGGAGCGGGAGTTTCCACGAGCAGTACTTC. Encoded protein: CASSLRSGSFHEQYF.

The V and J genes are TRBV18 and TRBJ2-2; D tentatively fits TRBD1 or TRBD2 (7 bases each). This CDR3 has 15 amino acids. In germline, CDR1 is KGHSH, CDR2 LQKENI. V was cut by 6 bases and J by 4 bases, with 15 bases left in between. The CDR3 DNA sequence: TGTGCCAGCTCCCCTTCAGGGGGGGCCACCGGGGAGCTGTTTTTT. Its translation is CASSPSGGATGELFF.

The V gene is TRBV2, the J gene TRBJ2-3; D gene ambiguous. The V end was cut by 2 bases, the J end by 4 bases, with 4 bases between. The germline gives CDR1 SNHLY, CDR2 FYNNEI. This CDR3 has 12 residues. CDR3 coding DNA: TGTGCCAGCAGTGAACGAGCAGATACGCAGTATTTT. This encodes CASSERADTQYF.

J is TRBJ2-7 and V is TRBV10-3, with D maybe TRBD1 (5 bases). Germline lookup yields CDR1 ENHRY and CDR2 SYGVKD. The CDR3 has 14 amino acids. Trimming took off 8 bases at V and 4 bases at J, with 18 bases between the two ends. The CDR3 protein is CAIGSADRSYEQYF. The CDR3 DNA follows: TGTGCCATCGGGTCAGCCGACAGATCTTACGAGCAGTACTTC.

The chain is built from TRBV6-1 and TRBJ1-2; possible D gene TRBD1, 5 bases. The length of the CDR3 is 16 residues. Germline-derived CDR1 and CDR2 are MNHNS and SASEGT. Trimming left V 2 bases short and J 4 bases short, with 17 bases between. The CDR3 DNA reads TGTGCCAGCAGTGAATGGGGCCAGGGAGGTACCTATGGCTACACCTTC. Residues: CASSEWGQGGTYGYTF.

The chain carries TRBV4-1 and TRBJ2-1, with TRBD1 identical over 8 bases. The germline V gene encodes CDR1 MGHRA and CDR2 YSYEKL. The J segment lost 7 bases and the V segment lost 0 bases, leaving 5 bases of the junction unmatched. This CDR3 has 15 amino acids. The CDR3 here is CASSQDGQGGNEQFF. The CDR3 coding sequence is TGCGCCAGCAGCCAAGATGGACAGGGCGGTAATGAGCAGTTCTTC.

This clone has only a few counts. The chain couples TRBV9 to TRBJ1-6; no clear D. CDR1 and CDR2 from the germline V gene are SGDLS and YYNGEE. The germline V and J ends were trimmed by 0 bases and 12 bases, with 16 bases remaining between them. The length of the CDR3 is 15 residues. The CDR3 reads CASSVVGDDREPLHF. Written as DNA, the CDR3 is TGTGCCAGCAGCGTAGTCGGAGACGACCGGGAACCCCTCCACTTT.

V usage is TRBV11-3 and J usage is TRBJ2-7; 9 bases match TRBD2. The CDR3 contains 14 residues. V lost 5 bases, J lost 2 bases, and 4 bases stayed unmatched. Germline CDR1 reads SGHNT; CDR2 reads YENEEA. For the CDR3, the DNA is TGTGCCAGCAGCCTTAGCGGGAGCACCTACGAGCAGTACTTC. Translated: CASSLSGSTYEQYF.

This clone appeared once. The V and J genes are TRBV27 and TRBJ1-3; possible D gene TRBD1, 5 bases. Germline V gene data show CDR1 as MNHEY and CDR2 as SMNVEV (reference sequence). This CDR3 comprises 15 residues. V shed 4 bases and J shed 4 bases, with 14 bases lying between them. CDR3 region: CASSSADGTGNTIYF. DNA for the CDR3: TGTGCCAGCAGTTCCGCCGATGGGACCGGAAACACCATATATTTT.